What follows are 29 T cell receptor beta chains derived from one specimen sequenced in a study of T cell responses to AZD1222 COVID-19 vaccine. Sequencing was performed with immunoSEQ multiplex PCR; in TCRdb, only in-frame clones are kept and a portion is missing. Among around 120,000 clones listed, approximately 85% were seen once. The source material was peripheral blood, sampled on day 0 of MenACWY control vaccination. These receptors were collected from an adult in good health.

The chain has TRBV21-1 and TRBJ1-6. TRBV21-1 is an annotated pseudogene. This CDR3 contains 16 residues. The CDR3, as DNA: TGTGCCAGCAGCAAAGTCTTGGGGGCCTATAATTCACCCCTCCACTTT. This translates into CASSKVLGAYNSPLHF.

The gene calls are TRBV7-8 and TRBJ1-5; D may be TRBD1 (6 bases). This CDR3 contains 16 residues. The V gene's germline CDR1 is SGHVS and CDR2 FQNEAQ. V was pared by 7 bases and J by 2 bases, with 18 bases between. CDR3 region: CASTEFPGEGNQPQHF. In nucleotides, the CDR3 is TGTGCCAGCACCGAATTCCCAGGGGAAGGCAATCAGCCCCAGCATTTT.

The chain carries TRBV7-9 and TRBJ2-7; a possible D gene is TRBD1 (6 bases). The germline gives CDR1 SEHNR, CDR2 FQNEAQ (reference sequence). The V end lost 1 base, the J end lost 4 bases, and 14 bases lay between the germline ends. CDR3 length: 15 residues. The CDR3 coding sequence is TGTGCCAGCAGCTTAGGTTACGGCAGGGGTTACGAGCAGTACTTC. Its protein is CASSLGYGRGYEQYF.

The V gene is TRBV19, the J gene TRBJ1-4; D ambiguous. The CDR3 is 13 residues long. Trimming cost V 6 bases and J 3 bases, with 8 bases left between them. CDR1 is LNHDA and CDR2 is SQIVND in the germline V gene (reference sequence). The CDR3 DNA is TGTGCCAGTAGGAGCCTTGCTAATGAAAAACTGTTTTTT. It is translated as CASRSLANEKLFF.

The chain recombines TRBV5-8 with TRBJ1-2; D not resolved. The V gene's germline CDR1 is SGHTS and CDR2 YDEGEE. Trimming shortened V by 0 bases and J by 7 bases, and 7 bases separated the two germline ends. The CDR3 has 12 residues. CDR3 bases: TGTGCCAGCAGCTTGGAGCCGGGTGGCTACACCTTC. Translating it yields CASSLEPGGYTF.

The chain couples TRBV5-1 to TRBJ2-4; the D gene is possibly TRBD1 (6 bases). Trimming shortened V by 1 base and J by 1 base, and 18 bases separated the two germline ends. The CDR3 runs 18 residues. The germline gives CDR1 SGHRS, CDR2 YFSETQ. The CDR3 coding sequence is TGCGCCAGCAGCTTGACAGTGGCAGGGGCAAGGGCCAAAAACATTCAGTACTTC. Translation: CASSLTVAGARAKNIQYF.

CDR3 coding DNA: TGTGCCAGCAGTTTTTTAGGGGAGGGTGGCTACACCTTC. Residues: CASSFLGEGGYTF. V usage is TRBV12-3 or TRBV12-4 and J usage is TRBJ1-2; D is possibly TRBD1 (5 bases). V lost 3 bases and J lost 7, with 12 bases in between. CDR3 length equals 13 residues.

The chain links TRBV19 to TRBJ1-2, with D unresolved. With 3 bases removed from V and 4 bases from J, the gap between germline ends came to 15 bases. There are 15 residues in the CDR3. The germline CDR1 and CDR2 sequences are LNHDA and SQIVND (reference sequence). As DNA, the CDR3 is TGTGCCAGTAGTATGCCGGTACGAGGACTCTATGGCTACACCTTC. Its protein is CASSMPVRGLYGYTF. The full variable domain, rest sourced from reference TRBV19 and TRBJ1-2, is DGGITQSPKYLFRKEGQNVTLSCEQNLNHDAMYWYRQDPGQGLRLIYYSQIVNDFQKGDIAEGYSVSREKKESFPLTVTSAQKNPTAFYLCASSMPVRGLYGYTFGSGTRLTVV.

The genes are TRBV9 and TRBJ1-2, with a weak D call TRBD1 (5 bases). The V and J ends lost 0 bases and 0 bases respectively, with 12 bases between them. Germline V CDR1 and CDR2: SGDLS, YYNGEE. CDR3 length: 16 amino acids. CDR3 sequence: CASSVVGDSPNYGYTF. The CDR3 bases are TGTGCCAGCAGCGTAGTAGGCGACAGCCCTAACTATGGCTACACCTTC.

This clone was picked up a small number of times. The V call is TRBV2, the J call TRBJ2-2; D gene unclear. V was clipped by 8 bases and J by 2 bases, with 9 bases between them. CDR1 is SNHLY, CDR2 FYNNEI, per germline. The CDR3 runs to 13 residues. The CDR3 sequence is CASRPQNTGELFF. The CDR3, as DNA: TGTGCCAGCCGGCCCCAAAACACCGGGGAGCTGTTTTTT. Filled out from reference TRBV2 and TRBJ2-2, the complete variable domain reads EPEVTQTPSHQVTQMGQEVILRCVPISNHLYFYWYRQILGQKVEFLVSFYNNEISEKSEIFDDQFSVERPDGSNFTLKIRSTKLEDSAMYFCASRPQNTGELFFGEGSRLTVL.

The gene calls are TRBV5-1 and TRBJ1-2; 7 bases align to TRBD1. Germline CDR1 and CDR2: SGHRS and YFSETQ. Losses at the gene ends were 3 bases for V and 8 bases for J; bases not matched to a gene: 13. This CDR3 comprises 15 residues. The CDR3 protein is CASSWDPDRAGGYTF. The CDR3 DNA reads as TGCGCCAGCAGCTGGGACCCAGACAGGGCTGGGGGCTACACCTTC.

The chain employs TRBV5-1 and TRBJ2-1; D might be TRBD2 (5 bases). Trimming stripped 4 bases from V and 2 bases from J, with 7 bases between. There are 13 residues in the CDR3. Germline CDR1 is SGHRS and CDR2 is YFSETQ. DNA for the CDR3: TGCGCCAGCAGCCCCGGGGCCTACAATGAGCAGTTCTTC. Amino acid sequence: CASSPGAYNEQFF. The full variable domain, in which reference TRBV5-1 and TRBJ2-1 provide the parts outside the CDR3, is KAGVTQTPRYLIKTRGQQVTLSCSPISGHRSVSWYQQTPGQGLQFLFEYFSETQRNKGNFPGRFSGRQFSNSRSEMNVSTLELGDSALYLCASSPGAYNEQFFGPGTRLTVL.

V is TRBV4-1 and J is TRBJ2-6, with D perhaps assigned TRBD1 or TRBD2 (7 bases each). V was cut by 0 bases and J by 1 base, with 19 bases left in between. The CDR3 is made up of 20 amino acids. Germline V gene lookup returns CDR1 MGHRA and CDR2 YSYEKL. In DNA, the CDR3 is TGCGCCAGCAGCCAAGATACGGGAGGCCAGGGGGGGTCTGGGGCCAACGTCCTGACTTTC. It is translated as CASSQDTGGQGGSGANVLTF.

This chain uses TRBV24-1 with TRBJ1-6; D possibly corresponds to TRBD1 (6 bases). The ends were cut back, 4 bases at V and 10 bases at J, with 16 bases in the middle. Germline V gene data show CDR1 as KGHDR and CDR2 as SFDVKD. The CDR3 extends over 15 amino acids. CDR3 nucleotide sequence: TGTGCCACCAGTGACACTGGACAGCAGAGATCACCCCTCCACTTT. This translates into CATSDTGQQRSPLHF.

The V call is TRBV27, the J call TRBJ1-1, with D perhaps TRBD1 (5 bases). Trimming took 3 bases from V and 7 from J, leaving 12 bases between them. Looked up from germline, CDR1 is MNHEY and CDR2 is SMNVEV (reference sequence). The CDR3 loop spans 13 amino acids. For the CDR3, the DNA is TGTGCCAGCAGTTTCAACAGGCCGGGTGAAGCTTTCTTT. The encoded protein is CASSFNRPGEAFF.

V and J are TRBV25-1 and TRBJ2-2; D might be TRBD1 (7 bases). Trimming stripped 6 bases from V and 0 bases from J, with 11 bases between. Per the germline V gene, CDR1 is MGHDK and CDR2 is SYGVNS. This CDR3 has 15 amino acids. The CDR3 nucleotides are TGTGCCAGCAGAACAGGGGAGGCGAACACCGGGGAGCTGTTTTTT. Protein: CASRTGEANTGELFF.

The chain employs TRBV19 and TRBJ1-6, with D perhaps TRBD1 (6 bases). Trimming removed 8 bases at V and 5 bases at J, with 10 bases between. This CDR3 has 13 amino acids. In germline, CDR1 is LNHDA, CDR2 SQIVND (reference sequence). The CDR3 nucleotides read TGTGCCAGTGGGACACGAGATAATTCACCCCTCCACTTT. It encodes CASGTRDNSPLHF.

CDR3 sequence: CASSSHPGQQEKLFF. The CDR3 nucleotides are TGTGCCAGTAGTTCTCATCCCGGACAGCAGGAAAAACTGTTTTTT. This rearrangement joins TRBV19 to TRBJ1-4; tentatively, D is TRBD1 (6 bases). The CDR3 is 15 residues long. The V end lost 5 bases, the J end lost 8 bases, and 18 bases lay between the germline ends. The germline V gene has CDR1 LNHDA and CDR2 SQIVND (reference sequence).

This clone was seen a few times. The rearrangement links TRBV2 to TRBJ1-5; tentative D call: TRBD1 (6 bases). The germline gives CDR1 SNHLY, CDR2 FYNNEI. CDR3 length: 14 residues. Trimming took off 6 bases at V and 7 bases at J, with 16 bases between the two ends. CDR3 bases: TGTGCCAGCAGCCCTAGGGGGGGTATCCAGCCCCAGCATTTT. It yields the protein CASSPRGGIQPQHF.

The J gene is TRBJ1-1, the V gene TRBV7-2; D is uncertain. V dropped 1 base and J dropped 8 bases, with 8 bases sitting between them. This CDR3 has 12 residues. From germline, CDR1 is SGHTA and CDR2 FQGNSA. The DNA for the CDR3 is TGTGCCAGCAGCTTAGGTAACCCCGAAGCTTTCTTT. Amino acids: CASSLGNPEAFF.

The V gene is TRBV7-9, the J gene TRBJ2-3, with D possibly matching TRBD2 (5 bases). There are 13 residues in the CDR3. Germline CDR1 reads SEHNR; CDR2 reads FQNEAQ (reference sequence). The V end was cut by 4 bases, the J end by 4 bases, with 9 bases between. CDR3 protein: CASSYGGPDTQYF. The DNA of the CDR3 is TGTGCCAGCAGCTATGGCGGGCCAGATACGCAGTATTTT.

The V gene is TRBV28, the J gene TRBJ1-2; D gene ambiguous. The CDR3 loop spans 14 amino acids. Germline V gene data show CDR1 as MDHEN and CDR2 as SYDVKM. Trimming removed 2 bases from V and 4 bases from J, with 11 bases in between. This chain's CDR3 is CASSLRGRFYGYTF. The CDR3 DNA sequence: TGTGCCAGCAGTTTACGTGGTCGGTTCTATGGCTACACCTTC.

The chain couples TRBV4-2 to TRBJ2-1; 11 bases are a match to TRBD2. The J segment lost 8 bases and the V segment lost 7 bases, leaving 7 bases of the junction unmatched. Germline V gene lookup returns CDR1 LGHNA and CDR2 YNFKEQ. The CDR3 totals 14 residues. The CDR3: CASNSGGATDEQFF. CDR3 nucleotides: TGTGCCAGCAATAGCGGGGGGGCCACGGATGAGCAGTTCTTC.

The J gene is TRBJ1-5, the V gene TRBV6-4; D uncertain. Germline CDR1 is MRHNA and CDR2 is SNTAGT. Trimming left V 0 bases short and J 4 bases short, with 16 bases between. The CDR3 has 17 residues. As DNA, the CDR3 is TGTGCCAGCAGTGACTCGCCAGCGCTAACGGTTAATCAGCCCCAGCATTTT. Translating gives CASSDSPALTVNQPQHF.

This chain connects TRBV6-5 to TRBJ2-1, with D perhaps matching TRBD2 (7 bases). Germline CDR1 MNHEY, CDR2 SVGAGI. This CDR3 has 15 amino acids. Trimming removed 10 bases from V and 1 base from J, with 17 bases in between. CDR3 coding DNA: TGTGCCACCTCATGGGAGGGGGGGTCCTACAATGAGCAGTTCTTC. It codes for CATSWEGGSYNEQFF.

V and J are TRBV18 and TRBJ1-5; D perhaps matches TRBD1 (5 bases). With 5 bases removed from V and 0 bases from J, the gap between germline ends came to 8 bases. The CDR3 loop spans 14 amino acids. CDR1 and CDR2 from the germline V gene are KGHSH and LQKENI. For the CDR3, the DNA is TGTGCCAGCTCAGACAGCCTTAGCAATCAGCCCCAGCATTTT. Its translation is CASSDSLSNQPQHF.

This chain links TRBV6-6 with TRBJ1-6, with D hard to call. V was pared by 7 bases and J by 0 bases, with 13 bases between. The germline V gene has CDR1 MNHNY and CDR2 SVGAGI (reference sequence). This CDR3 has 16 amino acids. CDR3 nucleotide sequence: TGTGCCAGCAAAGGCCATCAGAGCTCCTATAATTCACCCCTCCACTTT. Its protein is CASKGHQSSYNSPLHF.

The chain employs TRBV7-8 and TRBJ1-2, with D maybe TRBD1 (6 bases). The germline V gene encodes CDR1 SGHVS and CDR2 FQNEAQ. V lost 5 bases and J 2 bases, leaving 15 bases between the germline ends. CDR3 size: 15 residues. CDR3 coding DNA: TGTGCCAGCAGCCCCCGAGGGGGTTGGAACTATGGCTACACCTTC. Protein sequence: CASSPRGGWNYGYTF. The whole variable domain, remainder taken from reference TRBV7-8 and TRBJ1-2, is GAGVSQSPRYKVAKRGQDVALRCDPISGHVSLFWYQQALGQGPEFLTYFQNEAQLDKSGLPSDRFFAERPEGSVSTLKIQRTQQEDSAVYLCASSPRGGWNYGYTFGSGTRLTVV.

The chain carries TRBV5-3 and TRBJ2-7; 8 positions match TRBD2. Being an ORF, TRBV5-3 has a function that is uncertain. Trimming took 3 bases from V and 1 from J; bases not matched to a gene: 9. The CDR3 loop spans 16 amino acids. Written as DNA, the CDR3 is TGTGCCAGAAGCTCGGTGATACTAGCGGTATCCTACGAGCAGTACTTC. This translates into CARSSVILAVSYEQYF.